This T cell receptor (beta chain) was profiled in a study of long-term antiretroviral therapy in people with HIV. A v3.0 immunoSEQ assay was performed at survey level. Repertoires were generated with immunoSEQ multiplex PCR, while TCRdb's copy carries only in-frame clones and drops some. Here the sample spans roughly 20,000 clones, about 85% being singletons. Germline V CDR1 and CDR2: SGHRS, YFSETQ. This CDR3 has 16 amino acids. V lost 2 bases and J 4 bases, leaving 16 bases between the germline ends. Study conclusions and caveats: The study lacked data on ART adherence, viral resistance or therapy changes. Dating from about 2004 to 2017, the blood was possibly obtained under older ART regimens. Against controls, HIV repertoires showed narrower ranges of CDR3 length.

In regard to this clone: Its specificity is not known.

Every participant gave one or more pre-ART and two or more post-ART PBMC samples. The receptor was derived from a man between 18 and 29 years old with HIV. The sequenced sample was unsorted PBMCs, obtained around 4 years after starting antiretroviral therapy. This chain uses TRBV5-1 with TRBJ1-5; no firm D call. CDR3 amino acids: CASSFPGFIGNQPQHF. Here the CDR3 DNA reads TGCGCCAGCAGCTTCCCAGGATTTATTGGGAATCAGCCCCAGCATTTT.